This TCR beta chain was retrieved from a study of cytomegalovirus exposure and HLA in healthy donors. On this clone: Its cognate antigen is unknown.

General study findings and limits: A missense DCLRE1C variant was associated with V- and J-gene trimming of TCR beta chains in a later analysis, and an independent cohort replicated the association. The study recorded fewer than 200 TCR beta chains that were cytomegalovirus-associated.

The V gene lost 6 bases and the J gene lost 5 bases, with 14 bases spanning the gap. The CDR3 contains 13 residues. The V gene's germline CDR1 is MDHEN and CDR2 SYDVKM. Both 60 Vbeta primers and 13 Jbeta primers went into the PCR. Generated by immunoSEQ multiplex PCR, the TCRdb table keeps only in-frame clones and is missing some. This table has about 50,000 clones, 55% to 85% appearing once. Sequenced material: PBMCs. The chain uses TRBV28 and TRBJ2-7; a weak D match, TRBD2 (8 bases). The sequence was obtained from a woman aged 45-59 years in good health and CMV-seronegative. Here the CDR3 DNA reads TGTGCCAGCAGCTTAGCGGGACAGAACGAGCAGTACTTC. Amino acid sequence: CASSLAGQNEQYF.